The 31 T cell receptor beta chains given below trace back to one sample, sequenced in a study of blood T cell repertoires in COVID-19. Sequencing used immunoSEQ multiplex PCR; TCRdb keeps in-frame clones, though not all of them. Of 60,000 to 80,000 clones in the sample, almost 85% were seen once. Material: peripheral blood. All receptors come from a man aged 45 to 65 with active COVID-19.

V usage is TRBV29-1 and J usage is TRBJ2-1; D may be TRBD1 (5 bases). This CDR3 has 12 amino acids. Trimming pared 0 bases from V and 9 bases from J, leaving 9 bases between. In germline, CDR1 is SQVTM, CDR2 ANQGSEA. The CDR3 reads CSVEEGAREQFF. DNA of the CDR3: TGCAGCGTTGAAGAAGGGGCCCGTGAGCAGTTCTTC.

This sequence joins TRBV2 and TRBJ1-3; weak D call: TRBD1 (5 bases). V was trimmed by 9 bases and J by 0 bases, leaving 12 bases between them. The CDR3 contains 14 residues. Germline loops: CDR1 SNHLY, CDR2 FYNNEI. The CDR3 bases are TGTGCCAGTGGGCGGACAAACTCTGGAAACACCATATATTTT. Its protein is CASGRTNSGNTIYF. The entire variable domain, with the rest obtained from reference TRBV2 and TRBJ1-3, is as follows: EPEVTQTPSHQVTQMGQEVILRCVPISNHLYFYWYRQILGQKVEFLVSFYNNEISEKSEIFDDQFSVERPDGSNFTLKIRSTKLEDSAMYFCASGRTNSGNTIYFGEGSWLTVV.

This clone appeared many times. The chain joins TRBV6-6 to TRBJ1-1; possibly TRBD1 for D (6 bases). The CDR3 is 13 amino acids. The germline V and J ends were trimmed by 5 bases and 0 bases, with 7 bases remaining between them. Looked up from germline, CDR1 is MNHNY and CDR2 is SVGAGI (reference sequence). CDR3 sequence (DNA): TGTGCCAGCAGTGGGACAATGAACACTGAAGCTTTCTTT. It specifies CASSGTMNTEAFF.

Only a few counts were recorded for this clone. The DNA of the CDR3 is TGTGCCAGCAGCTCCCATCCCACAGATACGCAGTATTTT. It yields the protein CASSSHPTDTQYF. The genes are TRBV7-2 and TRBJ2-3, with D hard to call. The CDR3 loop spans 13 amino acids. The germline CDR1 and CDR2 sequences are SGHTA and FQGNSA. The V gene lost 4 bases and the J gene lost 2 bases, with 7 bases spanning the gap.

This CDR3 is CASSYSTGFYGYTF. The CDR3 DNA is TGTGCCAGCAGTTACTCGACAGGCTTCTATGGCTACACCTTC. V is TRBV6-5 and J is TRBJ1-2; D is possibly TRBD1 (6 bases). The CDR3 spans 14 residues. Germline V CDR1 and CDR2: MNHEY, SVGAGI. V lost 0 bases and J lost 4, with 9 bases in between.

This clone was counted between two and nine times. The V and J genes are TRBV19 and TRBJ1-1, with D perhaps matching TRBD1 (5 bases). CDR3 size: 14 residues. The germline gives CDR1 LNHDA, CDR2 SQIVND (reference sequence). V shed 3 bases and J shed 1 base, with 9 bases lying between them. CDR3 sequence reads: CASSITTANTEAFF. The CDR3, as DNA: TGTGCCAGTAGTATCACGACAGCGAACACTGAAGCTTTCTTT.

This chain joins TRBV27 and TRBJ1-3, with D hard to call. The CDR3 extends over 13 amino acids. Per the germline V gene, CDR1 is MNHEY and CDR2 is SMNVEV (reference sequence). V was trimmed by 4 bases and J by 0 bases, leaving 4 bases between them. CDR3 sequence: CASSSSSGNTIYF. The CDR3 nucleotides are TGTGCCAGCAGTTCCTCCTCTGGAAACACCATATATTTT.

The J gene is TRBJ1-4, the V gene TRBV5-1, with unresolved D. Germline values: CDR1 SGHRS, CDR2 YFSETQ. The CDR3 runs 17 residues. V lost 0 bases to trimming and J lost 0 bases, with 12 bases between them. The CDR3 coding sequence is TGCGCCAGCAGCTTGGCCGCGGCAGAATCAACTAATGAAAAACTGTTTTTT. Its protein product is CASSLAAAESTNEKLFF.

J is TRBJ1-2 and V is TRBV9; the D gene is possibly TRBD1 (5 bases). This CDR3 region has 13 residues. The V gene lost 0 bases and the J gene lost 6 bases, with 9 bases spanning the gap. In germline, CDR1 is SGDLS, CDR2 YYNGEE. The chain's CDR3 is CASSVGQMNGYTF. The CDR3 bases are TGTGCCAGCAGCGTAGGACAGATGAATGGCTACACCTTC. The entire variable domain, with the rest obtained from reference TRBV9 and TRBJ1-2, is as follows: DSGVTQTPKHLITATGQRVTLRCSPRSGDLSVYWYQQSLDQGLQFLIQYYNGEERAKGNILERFSAQQFPDLHSELNLSSLELGDSALYFCASSVGQMNGYTFGSGTRLTVV.

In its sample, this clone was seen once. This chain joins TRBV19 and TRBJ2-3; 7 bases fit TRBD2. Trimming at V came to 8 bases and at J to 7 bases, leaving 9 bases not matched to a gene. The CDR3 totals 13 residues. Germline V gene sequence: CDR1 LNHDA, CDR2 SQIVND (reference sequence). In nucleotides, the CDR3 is TGTGCCAGTGGCCGGGGGGACCACAATACGCAGTATTTT. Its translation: CASGRGDHNTQYF.

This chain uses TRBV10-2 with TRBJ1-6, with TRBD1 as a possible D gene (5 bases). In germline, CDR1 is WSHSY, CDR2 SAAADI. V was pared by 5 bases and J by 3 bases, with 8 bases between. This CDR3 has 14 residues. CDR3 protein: CASSPRVYNSPLHF. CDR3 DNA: TGCGCCAGCAGTCCCAGGGTCTATAATTCACCCCTCCACTTT.

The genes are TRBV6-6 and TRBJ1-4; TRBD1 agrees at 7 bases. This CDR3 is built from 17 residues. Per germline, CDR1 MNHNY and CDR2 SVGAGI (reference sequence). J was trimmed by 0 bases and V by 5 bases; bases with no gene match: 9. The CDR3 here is CASSPDGQAATNEKLFF. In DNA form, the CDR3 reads TGTGCCAGCAGTCCCGATGGACAGGCGGCAACTAATGAAAAACTGTTTTTT.

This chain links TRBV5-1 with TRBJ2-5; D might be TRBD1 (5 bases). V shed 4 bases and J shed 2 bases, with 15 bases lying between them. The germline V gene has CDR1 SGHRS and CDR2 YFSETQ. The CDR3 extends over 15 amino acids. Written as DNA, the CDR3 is TGCGCCAGCAGCCCCAGGCCCAGGGAACAAGAGACCCAGTACTTC. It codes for CASSPRPREQETQYF.

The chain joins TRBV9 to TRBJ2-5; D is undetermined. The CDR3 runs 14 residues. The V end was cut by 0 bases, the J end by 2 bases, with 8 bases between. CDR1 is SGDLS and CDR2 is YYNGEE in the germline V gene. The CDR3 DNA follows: TGTGCCAGCAGCGTAGGGGCCAGTCAAGAGACCCAGTACTTC. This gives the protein CASSVGASQETQYF.

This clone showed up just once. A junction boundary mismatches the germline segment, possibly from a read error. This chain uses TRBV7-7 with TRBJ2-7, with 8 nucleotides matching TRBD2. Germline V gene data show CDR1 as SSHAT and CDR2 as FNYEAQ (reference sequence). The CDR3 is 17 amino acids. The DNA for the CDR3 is TGTGCTAGCAGCTTACCCCCGACTAGCGAAAGCTCCTACGAGCAGTACTTC. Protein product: CASSLPPTSESSYEQYF.

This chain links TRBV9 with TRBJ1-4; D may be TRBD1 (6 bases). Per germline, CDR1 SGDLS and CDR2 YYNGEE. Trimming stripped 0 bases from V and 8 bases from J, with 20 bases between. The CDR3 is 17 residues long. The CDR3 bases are TGTGCCAGCAGCGTAGGTACAGGGTTTGGTGTTGGCGAAAAACTGTTTTTT. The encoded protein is CASSVGTGFGVGEKLFF. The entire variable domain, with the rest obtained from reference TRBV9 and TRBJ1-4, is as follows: DSGVTQTPKHLITATGQRVTLRCSPRSGDLSVYWYQQSLDQGLQFLIQYYNGEERAKGNILERFSAQQFPDLHSELNLSSLELGDSALYFCASSVGTGFGVGEKLFFGSGTQLSVL.

Here the CDR3 DNA reads TGTGCCAGCAGTCATCAGATAACAGTTCCAGATACGCAGTATTTT. This sequence encodes CASSHQITVPDTQYF. The rearrangement links TRBV27 to TRBJ2-3; unclear D gene. The germline V and J ends were trimmed by 5 bases and 4 bases, with 16 bases remaining between them. Per germline, CDR1 MNHEY and CDR2 SMNVEV (reference sequence). The CDR3 is made up of 15 amino acids.

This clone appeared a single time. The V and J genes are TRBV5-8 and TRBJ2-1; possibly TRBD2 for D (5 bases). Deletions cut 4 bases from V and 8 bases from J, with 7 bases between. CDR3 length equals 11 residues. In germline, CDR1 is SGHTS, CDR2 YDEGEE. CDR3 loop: CASSRGYEQFF. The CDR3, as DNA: TGTGCCAGCAGCCGGGGTTATGAGCAGTTCTTC.

CDR3 bases: TGTGCCAGCAGCGTAGAGGGGGTTGGGGCCTACGAGCAGTACTTC. Protein sequence: CASSVEGVGAYEQYF. V is TRBV9 and J is TRBJ2-7; a possible D gene is TRBD1 (6 bases). V lost 0 bases, J lost 2 bases, and 12 bases lay in between. The CDR3 is 15 residues long. Germline V CDR1 and CDR2: SGDLS, YYNGEE.

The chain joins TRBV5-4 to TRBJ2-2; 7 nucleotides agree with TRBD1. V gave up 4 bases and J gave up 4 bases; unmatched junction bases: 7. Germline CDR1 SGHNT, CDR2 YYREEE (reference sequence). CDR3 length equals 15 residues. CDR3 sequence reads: CASSLRTGPTGELFF. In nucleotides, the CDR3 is TGTGCCAGCAGCCTTAGGACAGGACCCACCGGGGAGCTGTTTTTT.

CDR3 loop: CASSRGGQRLEAFF. For the CDR3, the DNA is TGTGCCAGCAGCCGAGGCGGCCAGAGACTGGAAGCTTTCTTT. This chain uses TRBV3-1 (or the pseudogene TRBV3-2) with TRBJ1-1, with D unclear. The V gene lost 4 bases and the J gene lost 8 bases, with 17 bases spanning the gap. The CDR3 has 14 amino acids. CDR1 and CDR2 from the germline V gene are LGHDT and YNNKEL (reference sequence).

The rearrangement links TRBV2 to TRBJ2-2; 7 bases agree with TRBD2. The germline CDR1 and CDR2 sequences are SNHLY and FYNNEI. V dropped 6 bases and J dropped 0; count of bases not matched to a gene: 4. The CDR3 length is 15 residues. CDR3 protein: CASSGGSSNTGELFF. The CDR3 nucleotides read TGTGCCAGCAGCGGCGGGAGTTCGAACACCGGGGAGCTGTTTTTT.

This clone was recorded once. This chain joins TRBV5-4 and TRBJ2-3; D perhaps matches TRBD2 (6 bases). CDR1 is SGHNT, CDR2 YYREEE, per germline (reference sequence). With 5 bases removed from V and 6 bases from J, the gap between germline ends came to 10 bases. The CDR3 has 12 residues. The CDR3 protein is CASSQEGDTQYF. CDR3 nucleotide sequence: TGTGCCAGCAGTCAGGAGGGTGATACGCAGTATTTT.

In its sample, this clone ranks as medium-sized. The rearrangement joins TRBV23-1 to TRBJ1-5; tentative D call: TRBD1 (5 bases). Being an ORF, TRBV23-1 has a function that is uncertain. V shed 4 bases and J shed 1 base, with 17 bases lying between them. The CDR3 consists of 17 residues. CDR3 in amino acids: CASSLEDNHGSNQPQHF. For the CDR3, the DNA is TGCGCCAGCAGTCTCGAGGACAACCACGGGAGCAATCAGCCCCAGCATTTT.

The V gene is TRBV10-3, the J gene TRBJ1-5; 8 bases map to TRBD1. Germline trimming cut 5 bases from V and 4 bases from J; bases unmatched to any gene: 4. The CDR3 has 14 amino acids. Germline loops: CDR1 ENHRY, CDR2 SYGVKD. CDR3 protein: CAISYRGGNQPQHF. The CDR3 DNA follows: TGTGCCATCAGTTACAGGGGGGGGAATCAGCCCCAGCATTTT.

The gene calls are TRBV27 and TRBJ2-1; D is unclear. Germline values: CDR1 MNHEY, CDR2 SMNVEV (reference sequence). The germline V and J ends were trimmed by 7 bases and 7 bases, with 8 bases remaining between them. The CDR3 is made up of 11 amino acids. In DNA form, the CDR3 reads TGTGCCAGCACAACGAGGAATGAGCAGTTCTTC. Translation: CASTTRNEQFF.

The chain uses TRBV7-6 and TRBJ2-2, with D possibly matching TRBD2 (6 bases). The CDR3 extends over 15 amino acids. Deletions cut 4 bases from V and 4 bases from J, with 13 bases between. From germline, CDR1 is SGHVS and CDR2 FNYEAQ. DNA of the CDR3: TGTGCCAGCAGCTCCGTCGCGGGGACCACCGGGGAGCTGTTTTTT. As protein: CASSSVAGTTGELFF.

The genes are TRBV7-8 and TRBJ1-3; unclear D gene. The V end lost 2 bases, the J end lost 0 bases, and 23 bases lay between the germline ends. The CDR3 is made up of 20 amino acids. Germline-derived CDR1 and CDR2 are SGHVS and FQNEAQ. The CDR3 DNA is TGTGCCAGCAGCTTATTCAGTGGCAGGAGTCAGCGGCCCTCTGGAAACACCATATATTTT. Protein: CASSLFSGRSQRPSGNTIYF.

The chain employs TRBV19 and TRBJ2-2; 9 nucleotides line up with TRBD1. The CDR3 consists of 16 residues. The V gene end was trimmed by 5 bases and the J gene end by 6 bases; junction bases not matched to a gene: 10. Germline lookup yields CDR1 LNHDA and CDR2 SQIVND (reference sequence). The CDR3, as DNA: TGTGCCAGTAGTCTAATACAGGGGGCGATTCCCGGGGAGCTGTTTTTT. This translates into CASSLIQGAIPGELFF. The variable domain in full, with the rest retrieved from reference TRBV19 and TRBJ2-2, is DGGITQSPKYLFRKEGQNVTLSCEQNLNHDAMYWYRQDPGQGLRLIYYSQIVNDFQKGDIAEGYSVSREKKESFPLTVTSAQKNPTAFYLCASSLIQGAIPGELFFGEGSRLTVL.

The CDR3 bases are TGTGCCAGTCAGGGTTCTTATAATTCACCCCTCCACTTT. As protein: CASQGSYNSPLHF. The chain recombines TRBV12-3 or TRBV12-4 with TRBJ1-6; a possible D gene is TRBD1 (5 bases). V lost 9 bases, J lost 4 bases, and 10 bases lay in between. The CDR3 is made up of 13 amino acids.

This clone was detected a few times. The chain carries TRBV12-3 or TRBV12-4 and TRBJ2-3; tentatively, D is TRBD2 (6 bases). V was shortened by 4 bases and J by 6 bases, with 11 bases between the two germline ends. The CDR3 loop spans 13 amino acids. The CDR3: CASSSLEGDTQYF. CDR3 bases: TGTGCCAGCAGTTCTCTGGAGGGGGATACGCAGTATTTT.